This TCR beta chain was retrieved from a study of T cell responses to AZD1222 COVID-19 vaccine. Study-wide results and caveats: There were vaccine-associated CD4 TCRs across spike, dominant at 160-218 and 743-854. Spike-specific TCR breadth and depth grew following two AZD1222 doses.

The repertoire was sequenced with immunoSEQ multiplex PCR; TCRdb's copy has only in-frame clones and lacks some. The table lists 70,000 to 95,000 clones, about 90% of them singletons. A remark on this clone: No antigen is known for it.

The CDR3 has 17 residues. The V end lost 3 bases, the J end lost 0 bases, and 13 bases lay between the germline ends. CDR1 and CDR2 from the germline V gene are SGDLS and YYNGEE. This clonotype was obtained from an adult in good health. The chain has TRBV9 and TRBJ1-6, with a weak D call TRBD1 (6 bases). Sequences were derived from peripheral blood, sampled on day 0 of MenACWY control vaccination. The CDR3 nucleotides are TGTGCCAGCAGCGCCTTGGGGGGCAGCTCCTATAATTCACCCCTCCACTTT. Amino acid sequence: CASSALGGSSYNSPLHF.